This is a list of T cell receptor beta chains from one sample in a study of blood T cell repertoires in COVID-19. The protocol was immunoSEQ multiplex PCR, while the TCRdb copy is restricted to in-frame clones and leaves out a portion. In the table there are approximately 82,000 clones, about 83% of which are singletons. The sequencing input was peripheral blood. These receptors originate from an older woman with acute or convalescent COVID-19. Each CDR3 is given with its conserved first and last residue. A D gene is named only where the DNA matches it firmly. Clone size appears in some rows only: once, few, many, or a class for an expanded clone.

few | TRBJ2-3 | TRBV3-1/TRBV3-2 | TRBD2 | TGTGCCAGCAGCACCCGTGGGGCGGGGGGATTGGATACGCAGTATTTT | CASSTRGAGGLDTQYF
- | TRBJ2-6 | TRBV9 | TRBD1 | TGTGCCAGCAGCCCTGAGAGCAGGGGGCGAGGGGCCAACGTCCTGACTTTC | CASSPESRGRGANVLTF
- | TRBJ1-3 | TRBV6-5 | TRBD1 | TGTGCCAGCAGTCTCCGACAGGGCTCTGGAAACACCATATATTTT | CASSLRQGSGNTIYF
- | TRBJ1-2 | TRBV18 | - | TGTGCCAGCTCACCCCGACAGGACCCTGGCTACACCTTC | CASSPRQDPGYTF
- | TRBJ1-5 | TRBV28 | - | TGTGCCAGCAGTTTCCCCGCGTTGGGAGGGGCAAATCAGCCCCAGCATTTT | CASSFPALGGANQPQHF
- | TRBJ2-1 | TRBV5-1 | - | TGCGCCAGCAGCTTGGTAATCGCGGGTGAGCAGTTCTTC | CASSLVIAGEQFF
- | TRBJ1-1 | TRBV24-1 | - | TGTGCCACCAGGGGCCCGGAGGCTGAAGCTTTCTTT | CATRGPEAEAFF
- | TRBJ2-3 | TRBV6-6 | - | TGTGCCAGCAGTTACGGGGGGGCCCTAGATACGCAGTATTTT | CASSYGGALDTQYF
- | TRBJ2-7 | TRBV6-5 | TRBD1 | TGTGCCAGCAGCGCGGACAGGGGGACCTACGAGCAGTACTTC | CASSADRGTYEQYF
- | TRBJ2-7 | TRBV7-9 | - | TGTGCCAGCAGCTTAGCCGGAGTCCACTACGAGCAGTACTTC | CASSLAGVHYEQYF
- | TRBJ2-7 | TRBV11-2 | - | TGTGCCAGCAGACTCCGCAAGACTCCCCCGCCCTACGAGCAGTACTTC | CASRLRKTPPPYEQYF
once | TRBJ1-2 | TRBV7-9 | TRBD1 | TGTGCCAGCAGCGATAGGGACAGGGCGTATGGCTACACCTTC | CASSDRDRAYGYTF
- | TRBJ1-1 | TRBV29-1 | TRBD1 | TGCAGCGCCGAGGGGGCGCGTGGCACTGAAGCTTTCTTT | CSAEGARGTEAFF
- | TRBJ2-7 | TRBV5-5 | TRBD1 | TGTGCCAGCAGCCGACAGGGACAGAGCTCCTACGAGCAGTACTTC | CASSRQGQSSYEQYF
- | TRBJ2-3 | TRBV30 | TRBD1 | TGTGCCTGGAGTGAAACAGGGGTAAGCACAGATACGCAGTATTTT | CAWSETGVSTDTQYF
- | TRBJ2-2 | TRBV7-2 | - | TGTGCCAGCAGCTTAGACAGGGTAGTCGGGGAGCTGTTTTTT | CASSLDRVVGELFF
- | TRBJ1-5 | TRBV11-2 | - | TGTGCCAGCAGCTCTCAGGCTGATCAGCCCCAGCATTTT | CASSSQADQPQHF
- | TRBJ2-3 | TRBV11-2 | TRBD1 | TGTGCCAGCAGCGTGACAGGGCCAGATACGCAGTATTTT | CASSVTGPDTQYF
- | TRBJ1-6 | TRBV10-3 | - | TGTGCCATCAGTGAAGAAAGGGGAGGTTTACCCCTCCACTTT | CAISEERGGLPLHF
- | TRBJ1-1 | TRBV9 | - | TGTGCCAGCAGTGGACAGCTGAACACTGAAGCTTTCTTT | CASSGQLNTEAFF
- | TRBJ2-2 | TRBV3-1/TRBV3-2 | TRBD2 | TGTGCCAGCAGCCGGACTAGCGGGGGGTCTTACACCGGGGAGCTGTTTTTT | CASSRTSGGSYTGELFF
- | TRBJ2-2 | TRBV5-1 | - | TGCGCCAGCAGCTTGGACAGGGTGATGGGGGAGCTGTTTTTT | CASSLDRVMGELFF
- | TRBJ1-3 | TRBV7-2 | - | TGTGCCAGCAGCTTAGCGCCCGGGATGCCTGGCACCATATATTTT | CASSLAPGMPGTIYF
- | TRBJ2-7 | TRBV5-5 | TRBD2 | TGTGCCAGCAGCTTGGCCGGGACTAGTAGTCGCGAGCAGTACTTC | CASSLAGTSSREQYF
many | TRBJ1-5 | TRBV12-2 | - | TGTGCAAGTCGCAGGGGCCCAACCGCTAATCAGCCCCAGCATTTT | CASRRGPTANQPQHF
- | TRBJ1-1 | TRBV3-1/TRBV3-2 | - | TGTGCCAGCAGCCGGATCGGGACACGGCTATTTGAAGCTTTCTTT | CASSRIGTRLFEAFF
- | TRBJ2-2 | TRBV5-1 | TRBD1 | TGCGCCAGCAGCTTGGACGGACAGGGTTACGGCGGGGAGCTGTTTTTT | CASSLDGQGYGGELFF
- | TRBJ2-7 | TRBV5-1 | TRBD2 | TGCGCCAGCAGCTTGACTAGCGGGACTTACGAGCAGTACTTC | CASSLTSGTYEQYF
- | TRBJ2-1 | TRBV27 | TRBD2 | TGTGCCAGCAGTTTGGGACTAGCGACGGATGAGCAGTTCTTC | CASSLGLATDEQFF
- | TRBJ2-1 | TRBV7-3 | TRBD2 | TGTGCCAGCAGCTTAACCGGGGGGGCCCATAGGAGCTCCTACAATGAGCAGTTCTTC | CASSLTGGAHRSSYNEQFF
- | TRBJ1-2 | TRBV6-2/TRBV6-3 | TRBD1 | TGTGCCAGCAGTTACCCGGGACAGGGGGGTAACTATGGCTACACCTTC | CASSYPGQGGNYGYTF
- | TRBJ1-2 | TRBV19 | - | TGTGCCAGTAGTATGGGGGGACGATTCCGCTATGGCTACACCTTC | CASSMGGRFRYGYTF
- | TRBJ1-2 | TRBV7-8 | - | TGTGCCAGCAGCTTAAACGAGCTTAGCTATGGCTACACCTTC | CASSLNELSYGYTF
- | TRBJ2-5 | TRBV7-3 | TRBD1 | TGTGCCAGCAGCCAGACAGGGGGTGGTGGAGAGACCCAGTACTTC | CASSQTGGGGETQYF
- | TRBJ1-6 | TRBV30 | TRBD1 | TGTGCCTGGGGAACAGGGGAGTGGTCACCCCTCCACTTT | CAWGTGEWSPLHF
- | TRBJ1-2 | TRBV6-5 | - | TGTGCCAGCAGAACGGGGATAGATTATGGCTACACCTTC | CASRTGIDYGYTF
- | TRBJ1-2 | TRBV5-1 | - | TGCGCCAGCAGCTTGGAAGCAGGGATGAACTATGGCTACACCTTC | CASSLEAGMNYGYTF
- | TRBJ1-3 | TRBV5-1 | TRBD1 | TGCGCCAGCAGCTCATCAGGGGGAACTGGAAACACCATATATTTT | CASSSSGGTGNTIYF
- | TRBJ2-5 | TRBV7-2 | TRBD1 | TGTGCCAGCAGCTCCGGGACAGCCCAAGAGACCCAGTACTTC | CASSSGTAQETQYF
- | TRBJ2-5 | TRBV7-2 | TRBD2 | TGTGCCAGCAGCGGGACTAGCGGGGTAGAGACCCAGTACTTC | CASSGTSGVETQYF
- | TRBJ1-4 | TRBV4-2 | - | TGTGCCAGCAGTGGGGCCCCCACAACTAATGAAAAACTGTTTTTT | CASSGAPTTNEKLFF
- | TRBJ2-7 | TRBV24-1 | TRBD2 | TGTGCCACCAGTGATGGCGGGAGGGGATACGAGCAGTACTTC | CATSDGGRGYEQYF
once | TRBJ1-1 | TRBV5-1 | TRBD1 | TGCGCCAGCAGCTTGGATCCCAGGGGGGACACTGAAGCTTTCTTT | CASSLDPRGDTEAFF
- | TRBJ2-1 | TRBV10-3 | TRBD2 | TGTGCCATCGCGACTAGCGGGGGGCCCTACAATGAGCAGTTCTTC | CAIATSGGPYNEQFF
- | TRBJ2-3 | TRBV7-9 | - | TGTGCCAGCAGCTTACATGGACAGCCGACGCAAGATACGCAGTATTTT | CASSLHGQPTQDTQYF
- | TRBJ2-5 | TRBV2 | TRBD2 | TGTGCCAGCAGGACCGACGGGACTAGCGGGAGGGCCTGGGAGACCCAGTACTTC | CASRTDGTSGRAWETQYF
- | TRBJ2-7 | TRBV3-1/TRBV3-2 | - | TGTGCCAGCAGCCAAGGCGGTTACTACGAGCAGTACTTC | CASSQGGYYEQYF